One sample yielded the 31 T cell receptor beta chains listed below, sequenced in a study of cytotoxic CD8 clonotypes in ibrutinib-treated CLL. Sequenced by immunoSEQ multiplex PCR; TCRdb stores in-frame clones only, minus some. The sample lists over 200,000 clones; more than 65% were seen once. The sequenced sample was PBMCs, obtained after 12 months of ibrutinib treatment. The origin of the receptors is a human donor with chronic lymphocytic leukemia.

The CDR3 reads CASSFQGATNEKLFF. The CDR3 DNA sequence: TGTGCCAGCAGTTTCCAGGGGGCGACTAATGAAAAACTGTTTTTT. The chain employs TRBV27 and TRBJ1-4; 8 bases are a match to TRBD1. V gave up 3 bases and J gave up 2 bases; unmatched junction bases: 2. From germline, CDR1 is MNHEY and CDR2 SMNVEV (reference sequence). The CDR3 is 15 amino acids. The full variable domain, completed using reference TRBV27 and TRBJ1-4, is EAQVTQNPRYLITVTGKKLTVTCSQNMNHEYMSWYRQDPGLGLRQIYYSMNVEVTDKGDVPEGYKVSRKEKRNFPLILESPSPNQTSLYFCASSFQGATNEKLFFGSGTQLSVL.

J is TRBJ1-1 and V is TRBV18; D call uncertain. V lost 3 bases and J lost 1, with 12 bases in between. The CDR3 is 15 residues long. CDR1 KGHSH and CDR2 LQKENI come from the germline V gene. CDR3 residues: CASSPRTDRNTEAFF. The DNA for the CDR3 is TGTGCCAGCTCACCGCGGACGGATAGGAACACTGAAGCTTTCTTT. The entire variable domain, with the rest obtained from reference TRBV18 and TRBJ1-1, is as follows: NAGVMQNPRHLVRRRGQEARLRCSPMKGHSHVYWYRQLPEEGLKFMVYLQKENIIDESGMPKERFSAEFPKEGPSILRIQQVVRGDSAAYFCASSPRTDRNTEAFFGQGTRLTVV.

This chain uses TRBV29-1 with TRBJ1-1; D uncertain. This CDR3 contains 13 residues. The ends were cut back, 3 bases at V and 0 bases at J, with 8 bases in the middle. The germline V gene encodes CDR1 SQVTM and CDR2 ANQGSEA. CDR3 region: CSVDSRVNTEAFF. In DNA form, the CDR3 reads TGCAGCGTTGACTCGAGGGTGAACACTGAAGCTTTCTTT.

CDR3 in amino acids: CASSLGWKQPQHF. DNA for the CDR3: TGTGCCAGCAGCTTGGGATGGAAACAGCCCCAGCATTTT. The chain carries TRBV5-6 and TRBJ1-5; D call uncertain. V was shortened by 0 bases and J by 7 bases, with 8 bases between the two germline ends. CDR3 length equals 13 residues. CDR1 is SGHDT, CDR2 YYEEEE, per germline.

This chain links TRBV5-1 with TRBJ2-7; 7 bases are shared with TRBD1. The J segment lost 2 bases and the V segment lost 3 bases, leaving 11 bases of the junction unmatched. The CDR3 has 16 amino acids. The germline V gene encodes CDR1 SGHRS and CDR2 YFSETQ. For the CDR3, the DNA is TGCGCCAGCAGCTGGGCAGGGACAGTGGGCCCCTACGAGCAGTACTTC. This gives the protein CASSWAGTVGPYEQYF.

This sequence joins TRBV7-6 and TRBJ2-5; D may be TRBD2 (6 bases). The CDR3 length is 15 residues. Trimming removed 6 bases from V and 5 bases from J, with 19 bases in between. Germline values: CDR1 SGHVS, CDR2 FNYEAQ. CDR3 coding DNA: TGTGCCAGCAGGCGTAGCGGAGTCTATGGGGAGACCCAGTACTTC. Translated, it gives CASRRSGVYGETQYF. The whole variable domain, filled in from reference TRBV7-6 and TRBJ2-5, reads GAGVSQSPRYKVTKRGQDVALRCDPISGHVSLYWYRQALGQGPEFLTYFNYEAQQDKSGLPNDRFSAERPEGSISTLTIQRTEQRDSAMYRCASRRSGVYGETQYFGPGTRLLVL.

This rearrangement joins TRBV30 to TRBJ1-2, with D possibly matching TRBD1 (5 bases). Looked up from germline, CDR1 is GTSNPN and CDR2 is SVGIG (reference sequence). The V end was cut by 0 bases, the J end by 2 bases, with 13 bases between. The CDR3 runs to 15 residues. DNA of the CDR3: TGTGCCTGGAGTGTTGGAAATGGGGCGAACTATGGCTACACCTTC. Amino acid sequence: CAWSVGNGANYGYTF. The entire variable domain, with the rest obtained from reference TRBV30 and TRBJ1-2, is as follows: SQTIHQWPATLVQPVGSPLSLECTVEGTSNPNLYWYRQAAGRGLQLLFYSVGIGQISSEVPQNLSASRPQDRQFILSSKKLLLSDSGFYLCAWSVGNGANYGYTFGSGTRLTVV.

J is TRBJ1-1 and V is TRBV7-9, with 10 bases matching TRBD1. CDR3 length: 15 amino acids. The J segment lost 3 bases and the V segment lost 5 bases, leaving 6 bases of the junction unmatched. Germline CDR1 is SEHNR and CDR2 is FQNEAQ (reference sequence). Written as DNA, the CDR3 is TGTGCCAGCAGCGTCCGACAGGGGGCGGACACTGAAGCTTTCTTT. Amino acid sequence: CASSVRQGADTEAFF.

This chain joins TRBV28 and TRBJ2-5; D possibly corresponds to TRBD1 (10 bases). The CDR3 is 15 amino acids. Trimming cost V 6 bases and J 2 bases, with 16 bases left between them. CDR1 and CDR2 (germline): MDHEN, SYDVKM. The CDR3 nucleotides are TGTGCCAGCAGCCTAGCGGGACAGGGGCAAGAGACCCAGTACTTC. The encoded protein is CASSLAGQGQETQYF. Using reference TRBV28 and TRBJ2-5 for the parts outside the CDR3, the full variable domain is DVKVTQSSRYLVKRTGEKVFLECVQDMDHENMFWYRQDPGLGLRLIYFSYDVKMKEKGDIPEGYSVSREKKERFSLILESASTNQTSMYLCASSLAGQGQETQYFGPGTRLLVL.

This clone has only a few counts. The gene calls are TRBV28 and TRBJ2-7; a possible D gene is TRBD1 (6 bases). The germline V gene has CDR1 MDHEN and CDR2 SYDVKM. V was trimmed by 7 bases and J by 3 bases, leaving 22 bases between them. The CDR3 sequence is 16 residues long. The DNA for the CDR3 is TGTGCCAGCACTTCACTTTTGGCAGGGGTACTCTACGAGCAGTACTTC. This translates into CASTSLLAGVLYEQYF.

CDR3 bases: TGTGCCAGCAGCTTAAGAAGACAGGGAACCCCCTCTGGGGCCAACGTCCTGACTTTC. This sequence encodes CASSLRRQGTPSGANVLTF. V is TRBV7-2 and J is TRBJ2-6; 7 bases are a match to TRBD1. The germline gives CDR1 SGHTA, CDR2 FQGNSA. The CDR3 has 19 amino acids. With 2 bases clipped from V and 0 bases from J, the junction kept 10 bases outside the gene matches.

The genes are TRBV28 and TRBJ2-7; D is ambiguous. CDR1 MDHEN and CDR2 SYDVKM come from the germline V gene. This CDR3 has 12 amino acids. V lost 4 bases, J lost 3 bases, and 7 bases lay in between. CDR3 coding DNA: TGTGCCAGCAGTTCTGGGGTCTACGAGCAGTACTTC. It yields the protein CASSSGVYEQYF.

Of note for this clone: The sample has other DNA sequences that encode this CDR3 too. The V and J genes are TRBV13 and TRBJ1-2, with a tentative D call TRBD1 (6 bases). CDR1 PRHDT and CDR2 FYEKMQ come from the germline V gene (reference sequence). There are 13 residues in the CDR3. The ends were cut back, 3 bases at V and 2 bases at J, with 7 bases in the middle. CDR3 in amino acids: CASSLGANYGYTF. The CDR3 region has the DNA TGTGCCAGCAGCTTGGGGGCCAACTATGGCTACACCTTC.

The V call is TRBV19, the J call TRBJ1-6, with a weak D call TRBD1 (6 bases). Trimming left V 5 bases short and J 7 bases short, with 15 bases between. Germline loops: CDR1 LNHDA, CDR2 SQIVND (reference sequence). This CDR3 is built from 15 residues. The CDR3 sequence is CASSAYTGNNSPLHF. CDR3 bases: TGTGCCAGTAGTGCATATACAGGGAACAATTCACCCCTCCACTTT.

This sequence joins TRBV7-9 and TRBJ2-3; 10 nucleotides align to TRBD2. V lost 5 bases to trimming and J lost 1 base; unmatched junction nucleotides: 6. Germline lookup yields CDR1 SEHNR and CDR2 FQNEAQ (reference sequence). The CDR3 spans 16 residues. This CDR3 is CASSIFGLAGTDTQYF. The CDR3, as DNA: TGTGCCAGCAGCATATTCGGACTAGCGGGCACAGATACGCAGTATTTT.

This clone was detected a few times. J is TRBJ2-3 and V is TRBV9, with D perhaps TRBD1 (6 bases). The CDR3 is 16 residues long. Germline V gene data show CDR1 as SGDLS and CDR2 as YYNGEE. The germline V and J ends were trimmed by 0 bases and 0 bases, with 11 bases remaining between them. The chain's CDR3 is CASSVAGTSSTDTQYF. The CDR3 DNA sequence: TGTGCCAGCAGCGTAGCAGGGACATCAAGCACAGATACGCAGTATTTT.

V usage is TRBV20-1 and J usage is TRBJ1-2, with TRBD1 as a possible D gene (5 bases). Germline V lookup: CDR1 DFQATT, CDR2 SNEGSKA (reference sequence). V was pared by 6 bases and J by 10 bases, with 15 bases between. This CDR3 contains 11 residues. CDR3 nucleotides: TGCAGTGCAAGACAGATTCCTGACTACACCTTC. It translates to CSARQIPDYTF.

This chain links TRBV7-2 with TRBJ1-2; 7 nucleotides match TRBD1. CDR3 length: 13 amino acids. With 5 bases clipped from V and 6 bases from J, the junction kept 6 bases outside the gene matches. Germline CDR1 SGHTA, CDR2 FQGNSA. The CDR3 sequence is CASSLQTGNGYTF. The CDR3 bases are TGTGCCAGCAGCCTCCAGACAGGGAATGGCTACACCTTC.

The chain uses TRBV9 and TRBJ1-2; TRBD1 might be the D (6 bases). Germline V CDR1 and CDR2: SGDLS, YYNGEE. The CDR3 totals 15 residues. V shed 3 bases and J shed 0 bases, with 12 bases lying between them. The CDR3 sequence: CASSGDRLANYGYTF. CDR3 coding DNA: TGTGCCAGCAGCGGTGACAGGTTAGCTAACTATGGCTACACCTTC.

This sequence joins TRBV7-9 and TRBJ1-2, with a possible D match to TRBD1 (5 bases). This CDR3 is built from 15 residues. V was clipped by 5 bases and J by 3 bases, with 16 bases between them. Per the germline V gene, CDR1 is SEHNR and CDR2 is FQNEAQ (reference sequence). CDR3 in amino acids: CASSPNTDRYYGYTF. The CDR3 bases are TGTGCCAGCAGCCCTAATACAGACAGATACTATGGCTACACCTTC.

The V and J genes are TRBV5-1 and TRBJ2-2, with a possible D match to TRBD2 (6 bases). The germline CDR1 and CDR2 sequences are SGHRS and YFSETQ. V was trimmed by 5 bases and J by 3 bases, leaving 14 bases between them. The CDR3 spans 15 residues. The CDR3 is CASRHSGSYTGELFF. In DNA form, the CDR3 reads TGCGCCAGCAGACACTCCGGGAGCTACACCGGGGAGCTGTTTTTT.

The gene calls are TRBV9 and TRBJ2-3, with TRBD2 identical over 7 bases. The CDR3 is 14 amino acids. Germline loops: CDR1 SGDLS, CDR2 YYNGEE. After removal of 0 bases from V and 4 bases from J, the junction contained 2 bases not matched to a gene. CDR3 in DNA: TGTGCCAGCAGCGTAGATCTAGCGGCAGATACGCAGTATTTT. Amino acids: CASSVDLAADTQYF.

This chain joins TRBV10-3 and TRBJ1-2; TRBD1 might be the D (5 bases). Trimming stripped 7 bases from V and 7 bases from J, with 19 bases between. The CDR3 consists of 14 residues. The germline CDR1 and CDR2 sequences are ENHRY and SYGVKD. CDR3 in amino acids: CAIKPGPRLGGYTF. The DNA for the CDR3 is TGTGCCATCAAGCCGGGACCGCGCCTTGGTGGCTACACCTTC.

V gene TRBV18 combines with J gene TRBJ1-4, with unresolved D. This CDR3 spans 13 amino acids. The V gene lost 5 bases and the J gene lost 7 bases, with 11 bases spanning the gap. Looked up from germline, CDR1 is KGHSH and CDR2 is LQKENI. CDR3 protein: CASSGQFGEKLFF. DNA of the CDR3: TGTGCCAGCTCAGGCCAGTTTGGTGAAAAACTGTTTTTT.

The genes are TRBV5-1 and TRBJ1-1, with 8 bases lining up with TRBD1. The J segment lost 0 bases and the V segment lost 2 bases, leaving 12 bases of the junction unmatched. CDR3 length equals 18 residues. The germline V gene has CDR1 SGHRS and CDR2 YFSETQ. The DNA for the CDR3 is TGCGCCAGCAGCTTAACAGGGGGGAAGGTAAGAATGAACACTGAAGCTTTCTTT. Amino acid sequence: CASSLTGGKVRMNTEAFF. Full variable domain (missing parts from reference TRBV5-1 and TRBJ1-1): KAGVTQTPRYLIKTRGQQVTLSCSPISGHRSVSWYQQTPGQGLQFLFEYFSETQRNKGNFPGRFSGRQFSNSRSEMNVSTLELGDSALYLCASSLTGGKVRMNTEAFFGQGTRLTVV.

CDR3 amino acids: CSVRLTSGPHYEQYF. The CDR3 nucleotides read TGCAGCGTTCGTCTGACTAGCGGGCCTCACTACGAGCAGTACTTC. The chain links TRBV29-1 to TRBJ2-7, with 10 bases lining up with TRBD2. From germline, CDR1 is SQVTM and CDR2 ANQGSEA. The CDR3 spans 15 residues. V trimming: 5 bases; J trimming: 3 bases; junction bases outside the gene matches: 10.

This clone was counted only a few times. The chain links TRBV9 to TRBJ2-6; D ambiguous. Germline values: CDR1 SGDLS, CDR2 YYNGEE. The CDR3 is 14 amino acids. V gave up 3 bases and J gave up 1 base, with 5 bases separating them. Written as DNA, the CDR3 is TGTGCCAGCAGCGCCACGTCTGGGGCCAACGTCCTGACTTTC. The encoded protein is CASSATSGANVLTF.

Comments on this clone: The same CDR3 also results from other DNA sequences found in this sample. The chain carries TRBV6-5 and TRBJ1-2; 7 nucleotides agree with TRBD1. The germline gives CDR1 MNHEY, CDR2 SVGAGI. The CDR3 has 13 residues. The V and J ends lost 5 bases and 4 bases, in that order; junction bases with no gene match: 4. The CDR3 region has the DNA TGTGCCAGCAGTCGACAGGGTAGCTATGGCTACACCTTC. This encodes CASSRQGSYGYTF.

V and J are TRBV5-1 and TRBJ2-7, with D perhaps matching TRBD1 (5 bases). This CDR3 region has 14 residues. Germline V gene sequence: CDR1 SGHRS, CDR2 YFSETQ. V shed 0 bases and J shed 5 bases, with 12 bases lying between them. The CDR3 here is CASSLGRAGNEQYF. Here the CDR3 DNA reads TGCGCCAGCAGCTTGGGCAGGGCAGGGAACGAGCAGTACTTC.

For the CDR3, the DNA is TGTGCCAGCAGCCCCCAAATCGGAACCTCCTACGAGCAGTACTTC. It specifies CASSPQIGTSYEQYF. The rearrangement joins TRBV5-5 to TRBJ2-7; D remains unclear. The V end was cut by 4 bases, the J end by 0 bases, with 14 bases between. This CDR3 contains 15 residues. Germline loops: CDR1 SGHKS, CDR2 YYEKEE (reference sequence).

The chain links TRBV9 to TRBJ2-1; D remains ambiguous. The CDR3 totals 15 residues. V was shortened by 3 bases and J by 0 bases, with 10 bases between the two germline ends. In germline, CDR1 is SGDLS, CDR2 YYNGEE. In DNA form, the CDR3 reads TGTGCCAGCAGCGAAAGGGCCCCCTCCTACAATGAGCAGTTCTTC. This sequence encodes CASSERAPSYNEQFF.